One and the same sample provided the 20 T cell receptor beta chains below, sequenced in a study of ipilimumab plus nivolumab after autologous stem cell transplantation. Profiled with immunoSEQ multiplex PCR; TCRdb holds only in-frame clones, not every one. The table records tens of thousands of clones, about 83% of them present only once. Sequences were derived from PBMCs, sampled in a trial of ipilimumab plus nivolumab as post-transplant consolidation. These receptors all stem from a male donor with diffuse large B-cell lymphoma.

The genes are TRBV7-2 and TRBJ1-1, with 11 nucleotides matching TRBD1. The CDR3 is 16 residues long. V was pared by 5 bases and J by 4 bases, with 9 bases of the junction left unmatched. The germline V gene has CDR1 SGHTA and CDR2 FQGNSA. CDR3 amino acids: CASSPLPGQGGTEAFF. The CDR3 bases are TGTGCCAGCAGCCCGCTACCGGGACAGGGGGGCACTGAAGCTTTCTTT. Drawing the rest from reference TRBV7-2 and TRBJ1-1, the complete variable domain is GAGVSQSPSNKVTEKGKDVELRCDPISGHTALYWYRQSLGQGLEFLIYFQGNSAPDKSGLPSDRFSAERTGGSVSTLTIQRTQQEDSAVYLCASSPLPGQGGTEAFFGQGTRLTVV.

The chain recombines TRBV2 with TRBJ1-2, with a tentative D call TRBD1 (6 bases). This CDR3 spans 14 amino acids. Trimming cost V 4 bases and J 8 bases, with 17 bases left between them. Looked up from germline, CDR1 is SNHLY and CDR2 is FYNNEI. The CDR3 sequence: CASSALTGREGYTF. The CDR3 coding sequence is TGTGCCAGCAGTGCGCTAACAGGGCGGGAAGGCTACACCTTC.

The CDR3 region has the DNA TGTGCCAGCCGCAGTAACAACTCTGGGGCCAACGTCCTGACTTTC. It translates to CASRSNNSGANVLTF. V is TRBV11-2 and J is TRBJ2-6, with D unresolved. CDR1 and CDR2 (germline): SGHAT, FQNNGV. V was cut by 8 bases and J by 0 bases, with 11 bases left in between. CDR3 length: 15 residues.

This clone was counted a few times. J is TRBJ1-6 and V is TRBV6-5; D call uncertain. Trimming took 8 bases from V and 7 from J, leaving 12 bases between them. Per the germline V gene, CDR1 is MNHEY and CDR2 is SVGAGI. The CDR3 totals 13 residues. CDR3 sequence: CASGQAWNSPLHF. CDR3 DNA sequence: TGTGCCAGCGGGCAGGCTTGGAATTCACCCCTCCACTTT.

The rearrangement joins TRBV5-8 to TRBJ2-2; the D gene could be TRBD1 or TRBD2 (5 bases each). This CDR3 is built from 15 residues. The germline gives CDR1 SGHTS, CDR2 YDEGEE. V was shortened by 4 bases and J by 7 bases, with 17 bases between the two germline ends. The CDR3 coding sequence is TGTGCCAGCAGCGTTTGGTGGGGGAATGGCGGGGAGCTGTTTTTT. It translates to CASSVWWGNGGELFF.

This chain links TRBV4-1 with TRBJ1-1; D gene ambiguous. Germline V gives CDR1 MGHRA, CDR2 YSYEKL. This CDR3 spans 15 amino acids. V was pared by 0 bases and J by 8 bases, with 16 bases between. The CDR3, as DNA: TGCGCCAGCAGCCAAGATCAGGCCGCCCTCAGAGAAGCTTTCTTT. Amino acids: CASSQDQAALREAFF.

The rearrangement links TRBV5-1 to TRBJ1-2, with D possibly TRBD1 on 5 matching bases. The V end was cut by 1 base, the J end by 8 bases, with 18 bases between. Germline V gene sequence: CDR1 SGHRS, CDR2 YFSETQ. The CDR3 is 15 amino acids. The CDR3 DNA reads TGCGCCAGCAGCTTGCTCGGACAAATGGGCGAAGGCTACACCTTC. It encodes CASSLLGQMGEGYTF.

A few counts support this clone. DNA for the CDR3: TGTGCCAGCTCACCCGGGACAGGGAACACCGGGGAGCTGTTTTTT. Protein product: CASSPGTGNTGELFF. The chain recombines TRBV18 with TRBJ2-2; 8 bases match TRBD1. V was pared by 3 bases and J by 1 base, with 1 base of the junction left unmatched. This CDR3 region has 15 residues. Looked up from germline, CDR1 is KGHSH and CDR2 is LQKENI.

The rearrangement uses TRBV7-3 and TRBJ2-1; TRBD2 is a possible D gene (6 bases). Germline CDR1 is SGHTA and CDR2 is FQGTGA. CDR3 length: 13 residues. With 5 bases removed from V and 10 bases from J, the gap between germline ends came to 15 bases. DNA for the CDR3: TGTGCCAGCAGCCTGCAGCAGGGACTGGAGCAGTTCTTC. It codes for CASSLQQGLEQFF.

This chain links TRBV6-6 with TRBJ1-5; D gene uncertain. Germline V lookup: CDR1 MNHNY, CDR2 SVGAGI (reference sequence). V gave up 6 bases and J gave up 5 bases, with 14 bases separating them. The CDR3 covers 14 residues. CDR3 nucleotide sequence: TGTGCCAGCAGAGATAGGGTAGGCGATCAGCCCCAGCATTTT. This sequence encodes CASRDRVGDQPQHF.

This clone was recorded once. The chain recombines TRBV4-1 with TRBJ1-2, with D possibly TRBD1 on 6 matching bases. The CDR3 is 16 residues long. The germline CDR1 and CDR2 sequences are MGHRA and YSYEKL. V was clipped by 1 base and J by 8 bases, with 20 bases between them. The CDR3 protein is CASSQALQGPFQGYTF. In nucleotides, the CDR3 is TGCGCCAGCAGCCAAGCCCTGCAGGGGCCATTCCAGGGCTACACCTTC.

This clone came up a few times. The chain employs TRBV7-2 and TRBJ2-5, with D possibly called TRBD1 or TRBD2 (5 bases each). Germline values: CDR1 SGHTA, CDR2 FQGNSA. The V and J ends lost 2 bases and 7 bases respectively, with 14 bases between them. CDR3 length equals 14 residues. CDR3 region: CASSLSGTPGTQYF. The CDR3, as DNA: TGTGCCAGCAGCTTAAGTGGGACCCCTGGGACCCAGTACTTC.

V gene TRBV11-2 combines with J gene TRBJ1-3; D gene uncertain. From germline, CDR1 is SGHAT and CDR2 FQNNGV. This CDR3 has 16 residues. V lost 5 bases to trimming and J lost 2 bases, with 16 bases between them. CDR3 nucleotides: TGTGCCAGCAGCCCGGCCTCCTGGGAAACTGGAAACACCATATATTTT. Its protein product is CASSPASWETGNTIYF.

The chain is built from TRBV5-1 and TRBJ2-7, with 8 bases identical to TRBD2. After removal of 4 bases from V and 6 bases from J, the junction contained 9 bases not matched to a gene. The germline V gene has CDR1 SGHRS and CDR2 YFSETQ. This CDR3 region has 14 residues. The CDR3 bases are TGCGCCAGCAGCACGGGACTAGTTTTCTCCGAGCAGTACTTC. Encoded protein: CASSTGLVFSEQYF.

The chain links TRBV6-1 to TRBJ1-1, with a tentative D call TRBD1 (5 bases). V was clipped by 10 bases and J by 4 bases, with 16 bases between them. CDR1 is MNHNS and CDR2 is SASEGT in the germline V gene. CDR3 length: 13 residues. The CDR3 sequence: CAIRGAWGTEAFF. Here the CDR3 DNA reads TGTGCCATAAGGGGTGCTTGGGGCACTGAAGCTTTCTTT.

This clone was seen a handful of times. The V and J genes are TRBV6-1 and TRBJ1-2; TRBD1 matches at 8 bases. Germline lookup yields CDR1 MNHNS and CDR2 SASEGT. The CDR3 is made up of 16 amino acids. V was clipped by 4 bases and J by 2 bases; unmatched bases: 9. CDR3 nucleotide sequence: TGTGCCAGCAGTGCGGGACAGGCGCCTTACAACTATGGCTACACCTTC. It yields the protein CASSAGQAPYNYGYTF.

The chain joins TRBV27 to TRBJ1-4; no firm D call. The V end was cut by 5 bases, the J end by 0 bases, with 7 bases between. The CDR3 consists of 14 residues. From germline, CDR1 is MNHEY and CDR2 SMNVEV (reference sequence). CDR3 nucleotides: TGTGCCAGCAGTCGGACGGCAACTAATGAAAAACTGTTTTTT. As protein: CASSRTATNEKLFF.

The V call is TRBV4-1, the J call TRBJ1-6; D uncertain. V was trimmed by 1 base and J by 4 bases, leaving 8 bases between them. The CDR3 covers 15 residues. The V gene's germline CDR1 is MGHRA and CDR2 YSYEKL. The CDR3 nucleotides read TGCGCCAGCAGCCAAGTCTTAGCGTATAATTCACCCCTCCACTTT. Its protein product is CASSQVLAYNSPLHF.

This chain uses TRBV4-2 with TRBJ1-4; perhaps TRBD1 as D (5 bases). The germline CDR1 and CDR2 sequences are LGHNA and YNFKEQ. V lost 4 bases and J 0 bases, leaving 18 bases between the germline ends. CDR3 length equals 18 residues. CDR3: CASSRAFGDGATNEKLFF. The CDR3 nucleotides are TGTGCCAGCAGCCGAGCTTTCGGGGACGGAGCAACTAATGAAAAACTGTTTTTT.

Only a few counts were recorded for this clone. V and J are TRBV2 and TRBJ2-7; TRBD1 matches at 8 bases. CDR1 is SNHLY and CDR2 is FYNNEI in the germline V gene. The CDR3 loop spans 15 amino acids. With V trimmed by 3 bases and J by 4 bases, 8 bases remained unmatched. Written as DNA, the CDR3 is TGTGCCAGCAGTGACGGACAGGGCGGGCGGTACGAGCAGTACTTC. Translated, it gives CASSDGQGGRYEQYF.